This is a list of T cell receptor beta chains from one sample in a study of regulatory dendritic cells for organ transplantation. Some clones are missing from TCRdb's copy, which holds only in-frame ones; the method was immunoSEQ multiplex PCR. Of 5,000 to 6,500 clones listed, around three fifths are singletons. The sample taken for sequencing was memory CD8+ T cells from blood. The receptors were sampled from a human donor in good health. Both conserved end residues are part of each CDR3. Each record gives: J gene, V gene, D gene, clone size, CDR3 DNA, CDR3 protein. The D gene is left open where the match is weak. Only some rows state a clone size, as once, few, many or a class for expanded clones.

TRBJ1-1,TRBV28,NA,NA,TGTGCCAGCAGGAGGTTCAACACTGAAGCTTTCTTT,CASRRFNTEAFF
TRBJ1-5,TRBV4-1,NA,few,TGCGCCAGCAGCCAAGAACAGGGCGGCCGGATGCCCCAGCATTTT,CASSQEQGGRMPQHF
TRBJ2-1,TRBV29-1,NA,once,TGCAGCGTCGAACACCTGGACAACTACAATGAGCAGTTCTTC,CSVEHLDNYNEQFF
TRBJ2-7,TRBV4-3,TRBD1,NA,TGCGCCAGCAGCCAAGAGACAGGGGAGGCCCACGAGCAGTACTTC,CASSQETGEAHEQYF
TRBJ1-1,TRBV6-5,TRBD1,NA,TGTGCCAGCAGTTACCAGGGGGCACACACTGAAGCTTTCTTT,CASSYQGAHTEAFF
TRBJ2-2,TRBV15,TRBD1,NA,TGTGCCACCAGCAGAGATACCGCGACAGGGGACACCGGGGAGCTGTTTTTT,CATSRDTATGDTGELFF
TRBJ2-1,TRBV7-8,TRBD2,few,TGTGCCAGCAGCTTAGGAACAGCGGGGGCGTCCTACAATGAGCAGTTCTTC,CASSLGTAGASYNEQFF
TRBJ1-6,TRBV5-1,NA,NA,TGCGCCAGCAGCTTGGACGCAGGGAATCGTAATTCACCCCTCCACTTT,CASSLDAGNRNSPLHF
TRBJ2-7,TRBV5-1,NA,NA,TGCGCCAGCAAGGGGGAGACCTACGAGCAGTACTTC,CASKGETYEQYF
TRBJ1-2,TRBV30,NA,medium-sized,TGTGCCTGGAGTGGCGTTGACAGGATGGTTCCTCCCGTAAACTATGGCTACACCTTC,CAWSGVDRMVPPVNYGYTF
TRBJ1-6,TRBV7-9,TRBD1,NA,TGTGCCAGCAGCTTGAAGGGACAGGATTCACCCCTCCACTTT,CASSLKGQDSPLHF
TRBJ2-7,TRBV7-9,TRBD1,NA,TGTGCCAGCAGCCGTCACGGGACAGGGGGAGACGAGCAGTACTTC,CASSRHGTGGDEQYF
TRBJ2-2,TRBV19,TRBD2,NA,TGTGCCAGTAGTATCGGGGGGGGCGTCGGGGAGCTGTTTTTT,CASSIGGGVGELFF
TRBJ2-7,TRBV9,NA,few,TGTGCCAGCAGCGTAGGGGCAGGGACCACGAGCGGGTCCTCCTACGAGCAGTACTTC,CASSVGAGTTSGSSYEQYF
TRBJ2-5,TRBV19,NA,few,TGTGCCAGTAGTATAGACCATCAAGAGACCCAGTACTTC,CASSIDHQETQYF
TRBJ2-5,TRBV5-1,TRBD2,NA,TGCGCCAGCAGCTCCAGCCGGGGGGACCAGTACTTC,CASSSSRGDQYF
TRBJ1-6,TRBV6-1,TRBD1,NA,TGTGCCAGCAGTGAGTTCGGACAGGCATATAATTCACCCCTCCACTTT,CASSEFGQAYNSPLHF
TRBJ2-5,TRBV6-5,NA,NA,TGTGCCAGCAGTTATGGGGGCGCTACTACCGAAGAGACCCAGTACTTC,CASSYGGATTEETQYF